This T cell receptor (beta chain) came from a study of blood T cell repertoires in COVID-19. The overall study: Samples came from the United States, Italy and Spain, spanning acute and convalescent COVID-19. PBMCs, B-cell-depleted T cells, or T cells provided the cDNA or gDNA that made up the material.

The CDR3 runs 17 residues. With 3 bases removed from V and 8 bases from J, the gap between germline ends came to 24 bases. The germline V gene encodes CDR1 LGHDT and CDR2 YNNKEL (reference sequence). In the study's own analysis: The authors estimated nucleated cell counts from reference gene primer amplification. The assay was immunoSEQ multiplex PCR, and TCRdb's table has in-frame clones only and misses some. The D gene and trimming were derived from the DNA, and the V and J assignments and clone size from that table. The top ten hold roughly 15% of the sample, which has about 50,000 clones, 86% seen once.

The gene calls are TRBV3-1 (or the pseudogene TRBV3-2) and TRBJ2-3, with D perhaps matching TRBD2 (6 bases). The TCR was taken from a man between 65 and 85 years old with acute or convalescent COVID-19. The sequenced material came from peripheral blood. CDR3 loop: CASSHPPGIRKGGTQYF. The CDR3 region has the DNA TGTGCCAGCAGCCATCCACCGGGAATCCGCAAGGGAGGTACGCAGTATTTT.